Listed here are 18 T cell receptor beta chains from one sample, sequenced in a study of blood T cell repertoires in COVID-19 (dated by TCRdb to 2019 to 2021). Library generation was performed with the immunoSEQ multiplex PCR assay. TCRdb took this table from immuneACCESS and kept in-frame rearrangements with V and J called. Such tables lack part of the clones; where checked against another copy, unresolved V genes explain under half of the gap, and the rest is unexplained. The table for this sample lists 250,000 or so clones; approximately 86% of them were counted only once. 5% to 7% of the sample lies in the top ten. Sequenced sample: peripheral blood. Receptor source: a woman aged 55 to 70 with active or convalescent COVID-19.

The gene calls are TRBV2 and TRBJ2-1, with TRBD2 as a possible D gene (6 bases). V shed 4 bases and J shed 7 bases, with 11 bases lying between them. The germline CDR1 and CDR2 sequences are SNHLY and FYNNEI. The CDR3 totals 13 residues. CDR3 protein: CASSGGLGNEQFF. DNA of the CDR3: TGTGCCAGCAGTGGGGGACTCGGGAATGAGCAGTTCTTC.

The chain links TRBV2 to TRBJ2-7; maybe TRBD1 (5 bases). The V gene lost 5 bases and the J gene lost 1 base, with 9 bases spanning the gap. CDR1 is SNHLY and CDR2 is FYNNEI in the germline V gene. CDR3 length: 13 residues. CDR3 DNA sequence: TGTGCCAGCAGTCGACAGATTTCCTACGAGCAGTACTTC. Encoded protein: CASSRQISYEQYF. Full variable domain (rest looked up from reference TRBV2 and TRBJ2-7): EPEVTQTPSHQVTQMGQEVILRCVPISNHLYFYWYRQILGQKVEFLVSFYNNEISEKSEIFDDQFSVERPDGSNFTLKIRSTKLEDSAMYFCASSRQISYEQYFGPGTRLTVT.

The gene calls are TRBV19 and TRBJ1-5, with 8 bases that match TRBD1. Germline CDR1 is LNHDA and CDR2 is SQIVND (reference sequence). J lost 0 bases, V lost 3 bases, and 4 bases had no gene match. CDR3 size: 16 residues. The CDR3 protein is CASSIGDRNSNQPQHF. CDR3 in DNA: TGTGCCAGTAGTATTGGGGACAGGAATAGCAATCAGCCCCAGCATTTT.

This clone appeared a few times. The rearrangement joins TRBV19 to TRBJ1-3; D might be TRBD1 (6 bases). V was shortened by 2 bases and J by 0 bases, with 11 bases between the two germline ends. The CDR3 contains 16 residues. The germline CDR1 and CDR2 sequences are LNHDA and SQIVND (reference sequence). The chain's CDR3 is CASSIHQGSSGNTIYF. In nucleotides, the CDR3 is TGTGCCAGTAGTATACATCAGGGGAGCTCTGGAAACACCATATATTTT.

The rearrangement links TRBV11-2 to TRBJ2-2; a weak D match, TRBD1 (6 bases). The germline gives CDR1 SGHAT, CDR2 FQNNGV. V lost 3 bases, J lost 5 bases, and 13 bases lay in between. This CDR3 spans 15 amino acids. CDR3 protein: CASSFHRAQTGELFF. The CDR3, as DNA: TGTGCCAGCAGCTTTCACAGGGCTCAAACCGGGGAGCTGTTTTTT.

This clone was recorded once. The CDR3, as DNA: TGTGCCAGCAGCCAACTAGCGATACAAGAGACCCAGTACTTC. Translated, it gives CASSQLAIQETQYF. V and J are TRBV28 and TRBJ2-5; 7 nucleotides agree with TRBD2. Looked up from germline, CDR1 is MDHEN and CDR2 is SYDVKM. With 6 bases clipped from V and 2 bases from J, the junction kept 6 bases outside the gene matches. CDR3 size: 14 residues. The full variable domain, completed using reference TRBV28 and TRBJ2-5, is DVKVTQSSRYLVKRTGEKVFLECVQDMDHENMFWYRQDPGLGLRLIYFSYDVKMKEKGDIPEGYSVSREKKERFSLILESASTNQTSMYLCASSQLAIQETQYFGPGTRLLVL.

The chain employs TRBV11-2 and TRBJ1-3, with D maybe TRBD1 (6 bases). Germline V gene lookup returns CDR1 SGHAT and CDR2 FQNNGV. The CDR3 is made up of 15 amino acids. V shed 5 bases and J shed 7 bases, with 18 bases lying between them. The CDR3 region is CASSRLQGLRNTIYF. In DNA, the CDR3 is TGTGCCAGCAGCCGTCTGCAGGGGCTAAGGAACACCATATATTTT.

This clone was counted a few times. The chain employs TRBV6-1 and TRBJ1-5, with D unclear. Between the trimmed V and J ends, which lost 3 bases and 5 bases, there was a span of 8 bases. The CDR3 sequence is 13 residues long. Germline lookup yields CDR1 MNHNS and CDR2 SASEGT. The CDR3 reads CASSEGTYQPQHF. CDR3 DNA sequence: TGTGCCAGCAGTGAGGGCACTTATCAGCCCCAGCATTTT.

In this sample, this clone turned up once. This chain connects TRBV7-2 to TRBJ2-3; 9 bases align to TRBD2. This CDR3 spans 15 amino acids. Germline assignment: CDR1 SGHTA and CDR2 FQGNSA. With V trimmed by 1 base and J by 4 bases, 3 bases remained unmatched. CDR3 in amino acids: CASSLEGGGADTQYF. For the CDR3, the DNA is TGTGCCAGCAGCTTAGAGGGCGGGGGGGCAGATACGCAGTATTTT.

The chain combines TRBV5-1 with TRBJ2-2; D is ambiguous. V was clipped by 1 base and J by 0 bases, with 7 bases between them. CDR3 length: 15 residues. Looked up from germline, CDR1 is SGHRS and CDR2 is YFSETQ. DNA for the CDR3: TGCGCCAGCAGCTTGTGGAGTACGAACACCGGGGAGCTGTTTTTT. It is translated as CASSLWSTNTGELFF.

This chain links TRBV18 with TRBJ2-1; 8 positions agree with TRBD2. V trimming: 3 bases; J trimming: 3 bases; junction bases outside the gene matches: 16. There are 19 residues in the CDR3. From germline, CDR1 is KGHSH and CDR2 LQKENI. CDR3 nucleotide sequence: TGTGCCAGCTCACCCCCGGGGGGGACCCAGCTCCTTGGCTACAATGAGCAGTTCTTC. As protein: CASSPPGGTQLLGYNEQFF.

The chain carries TRBV5-1 and TRBJ1-2, with 10 bases matching TRBD1. The CDR3 covers 17 residues. Germline values: CDR1 SGHRS, CDR2 YFSETQ. The trim removed 5 bases at V and 4 bases at J, leaving 14 bases unmatched. The DNA of the CDR3 is TGCGCCAGCAGGCCGGGACAGGGGCCAGGGGTTATCTATGGCTACACCTTC. This sequence encodes CASRPGQGPGVIYGYTF. Complete variable domain (other parts from reference TRBV5-1 and TRBJ1-2): KAGVTQTPRYLIKTRGQQVTLSCSPISGHRSVSWYQQTPGQGLQFLFEYFSETQRNKGNFPGRFSGRQFSNSRSEMNVSTLELGDSALYLCASRPGQGPGVIYGYTFGSGTRLTVV.

The rearrangement uses TRBV5-1 and TRBJ2-3; D is perhaps TRBD1 (7 bases). V lost 4 bases and J 5 bases, leaving 20 bases between the germline ends. The CDR3 is made up of 16 amino acids. Germline loops: CDR1 SGHRS, CDR2 YFSETQ. The CDR3 DNA follows: TGCGCCAGCAGCCCACGAGGAGGGACAGCGGAAGATACGCAGTATTTT. It specifies CASSPRGGTAEDTQYF.

The chain carries TRBV2 and TRBJ2-5; possibly TRBD2 for D (6 bases). Between the trimmed V and J ends, which lost 4 bases and 3 bases, there was a span of 9 bases. This CDR3 spans 13 amino acids. CDR1 and CDR2 (germline): SNHLY, FYNNEI. This CDR3 reads CASSGGVEETQYF. The CDR3 DNA sequence: TGTGCCAGCAGTGGGGGGGTCGAAGAGACCCAGTACTTC.

The genes are TRBV12-5 and TRBJ2-5; TRBD2 agrees at 8 bases. CDR1 and CDR2 from the germline V gene are LGHNT and FRNRAP. CDR3 length: 15 residues. J lost 3 bases, V lost 2 bases, and 5 bases had no gene match. Written as DNA, the CDR3 is TGTGCTAGTGGTTTGCTCCGGGGGGGTAAAGAGACCCAGTACTTC. This gives the protein CASGLLRGGKETQYF.

The chain combines TRBV10-3 with TRBJ1-2, with unresolved D. The CDR3 is 14 residues long. Germline CDR1 reads ENHRY; CDR2 reads SYGVKD. V lost 4 bases to trimming and J lost 3 bases, with 12 bases between them. The CDR3 coding sequence is TGTGCCATCAGTGCCGCACGGACTGACTATGGCTACACCTTC. This encodes CAISAARTDYGYTF.

V gene TRBV7-9 combines with J gene TRBJ2-3, with D possibly TRBD2 on 6 matching bases. The V gene lost 3 bases and the J gene lost 3 bases, with 10 bases spanning the gap. From germline, CDR1 is SEHNR and CDR2 FQNEAQ (reference sequence). The CDR3 loop spans 14 amino acids. The CDR3 nucleotides are TGTGCCAGCAGCTTTAGCGGACAAACAGATACGCAGTATTTT. Translation gives CASSFSGQTDTQYF.

The chain links TRBV4-1 to TRBJ1-2; 7 bases agree with TRBD1. The length of the CDR3 is 14 residues. Germline V gene data show CDR1 as MGHRA and CDR2 as YSYEKL. Unmatched junction bases numbered 7, after V lost 1 base and J lost 8 bases. CDR3 amino acids: CASSQVGGGDGYTF. DNA of the CDR3: TGCGCCAGCAGCCAAGTTGGAGGGGGCGACGGCTACACCTTC.